This entry lists 21 T cell receptor beta chains sequenced from one sample in a study of read filtering for tumor transcriptome and immune sequencing. Molecular barcoded adaptors covering alpha/delta and beta/gamma chains were used on approximately 400 ng RNA. TCRdb called the reads again in MiXCR, with one record for every CDR3 protein. This table has some 130,000 distinct CDR3 sequences, under 15% appearing once. The sequencing sample was made of a population of CD138-negative cells sorted from bone marrow. Source of these receptors: a donor at least 40 years old with multiple myeloma.

This clonotype was seen at least ten times. J is TRBJ2-5 and V is TRBV7-2; D gene ambiguous. Trimming removed 6 bases from V and 0 bases from J, with 5 bases in between. The CDR3 extends over 12 amino acids. CDR1 SGHTA and CDR2 FQGNSA come from the germline V gene. The CDR3 nucleotides read TGTGCCAGCAGATGGAACCAAGAGACCCAGTACTTC. Protein sequence: CASRWNQETQYF. The full variable domain, rest sourced from reference TRBV7-2 and TRBJ2-5, is GAGVSQSPSNKVTEKGKDVELRCDPISGHTALYWYRQSLGQGLEFLIYFQGNSAPDKSGLPSDRFSAERTGGSVSTLTIQRTQQEDSAVYLCASRWNQETQYFGPGTRLLVL.

To note about this clonotype: This likely reflects a read error, since a far larger clone is one base away. V gene TRBV11-3 combines with J gene TRBJ2-1, with 8 bases fitting TRBD2. This CDR3 has 16 residues. J was trimmed by 5 bases and V by 5 bases; bases with no gene match: 11. Looked up from germline, CDR1 is SGHNT and CDR2 is YENEEA. CDR3 sequence reads: CASSIPGLVSHNEQFF. The CDR3 nucleotides read TGTGCCAGCAGCATTCCGGGACTAGTATCCCACAATGAGCAGTTCTTC.

This clonotype was seen repeatedly, ten times or more. The chain links TRBV4-1 to TRBJ1-1; D is unclear. Germline V gives CDR1 MGHRA, CDR2 YSYEKL. Trimming removed 0 bases at V and 4 bases at J, with 15 bases between. CDR3 size: 16 residues. CDR3 sequence: CASSQEPRPGSTEAFF. The CDR3 coding sequence is TGCGCCAGCAGCCAAGAACCCCGTCCGGGGAGCACTGAAGCTTTCTTT.

This clonotype was seen many times. This chain connects TRBV12-3 or TRBV12-4 to TRBJ1-5; D is perhaps TRBD1 (5 bases). V was pared by 1 base and J by 6 bases, with 7 bases between. The CDR3 covers 13 residues. CDR3 sequence (DNA): TGTGCCAGCAGTTTAGTGGGGGTTCAGCCCCAGCATTTT. Amino acid sequence: CASSLVGVQPQHF.

The sample holds many counts of this clonotype. This chain connects TRBV7-8 to TRBJ2-6, with 9 positions matching TRBD1. Germline CDR1 and CDR2: SGHVS and FQNEAQ. The CDR3 extends over 20 amino acids. Losses at the gene ends were 2 bases for V and 0 bases for J; bases not matched to a gene: 11. The CDR3 nucleotides are TGTGCCAGCAGCTTACCCCGGGACAGGGCCTCATACTCTGGGGCCAACGTCCTGACTTTC. This gives the protein CASSLPRDRASYSGANVLTF. Based on the CDR3 plus reference TRBV7-8 and TRBJ2-6, the full variable domain is GAGVSQSPRYKVAKRGQDVALRCDPISGHVSLFWYQQALGQGPEFLTYFQNEAQLDKSGLPSDRFFAERPEGSVSTLKIQRTQQEDSAVYLCASSLPRDRASYSGANVLTFGAGSRLTVL.

This clonotype was observed many times. This sequence joins TRBV4-1 and TRBJ1-1, with a weak D call TRBD1 (5 bases). V was cut by 3 bases and J by 3 bases, with 11 bases left in between. Germline CDR1 MGHRA, CDR2 YSYEKL. The CDR3 contains 14 residues. DNA for the CDR3: TGCGCCAGCAGCCAGGGAAGGGGAGACACTGAAGCTTTCTTT. Amino acid sequence: CASSQGRGDTEAFF.

This clonotype was observed many times. This chain connects TRBV20-1 to TRBJ1-1; D is ambiguous. The length of the CDR3 is 10 residues. With 5 bases removed from V and 11 bases from J, the gap between germline ends came to 12 bases. Germline CDR1 is DFQATT and CDR2 is SNEGSKA (reference sequence). CDR3 residues: CSALKGRAFF. DNA for the CDR3: TGCAGTGCTCTAAAGGGCCGGGCTTTCTTT.

The chain employs TRBV11-2 and TRBJ2-1; no firm D call. This CDR3 contains 12 residues. V was cut by 5 bases and J by 8 bases, with 10 bases left in between. Germline V CDR1 and CDR2: SGHAT, FQNNGV. CDR3 bases: TGTGCCAGCAGCCGGTCCCCAGATGAGCAGTTCTTC. Its protein product is CASSRSPDEQFF.

In the case of this clonotype: At one of its ends the junction is not consistent with the germline gene, which may arise from a read error. The V and J genes are TRBV12-3 or TRBV12-4 and TRBJ2-1; D remains unclear. The CDR3 sequence is 17 residues long. The CDR3 DNA reads as TGTTCCAGCAGGTTTAGACCTACGACGAGCTCCTACAATGAGCAGTTTTTC. Translating gives CSSRFRPTTSSYNEQFF.

This clonotype was picked up many times. The rearrangement uses TRBV7-6 and TRBJ1-5; the match to TRBD1 covers 9 bases. The CDR3 is 16 residues long. The J segment lost 2 bases and the V segment lost 3 bases, leaving 5 bases of the junction unmatched. Germline V gives CDR1 SGHVS, CDR2 FNYEAQ. The CDR3 reads CASSLGQGKGNQPQHF. The CDR3 DNA follows: TGTGCCAGCAGCTTGGGACAGGGAAAGGGCAATCAGCCCCAGCATTTT.

This clonotype appeared many times. The rearrangement joins TRBV11-2 to TRBJ2-1; 9 nucleotides agree with TRBD2. CDR1 is SGHAT, CDR2 FQNNGV, per germline. J lost 4 bases, V lost 0 bases, and 1 base had no gene match. This CDR3 region has 15 residues. In DNA, the CDR3 is TGTGCCAGCAGCTTAGAGGGACTAGCTTACAATGAGCAGTTCTTC. Its translation is CASSLEGLAYNEQFF.

This clonotype was recorded many times. V and J are TRBV10-3 and TRBJ1-5; a weak D match, TRBD1 (6 bases). The V gene's germline CDR1 is ENHRY and CDR2 SYGVKD. The CDR3 sequence is 14 residues long. Trimming cost V 8 bases and J 4 bases, with 15 bases left between them. The DNA for the CDR3 is TGTGCCATCGGCGGACAGTATCCTAATCAGCCCCAGCATTTT. It is translated as CAIGGQYPNQPQHF.

This clonotype appeared many times. The V call is TRBV12-3 or TRBV12-4, the J call TRBJ2-3, with D uncertain. This CDR3 contains 15 residues. Trimming stripped 0 bases from V and 4 bases from J, with 11 bases between. The CDR3 sequence is CASSLAPPAPDTQYF. CDR3 in DNA: TGTGCCAGCAGTTTAGCACCCCCGGCCCCAGATACGCAGTATTTT.

Note on this clonotype: The junction departs from germline at one end; a sequencing error may be responsible. The chain has TRBV20-1 and TRBJ2-3; D may match TRBD1 or TRBD2 (6 bases each). The length of the CDR3 is 15 residues. Germline-derived CDR1 and CDR2 are DFQATT and SNEGSKA (reference sequence). CDR3 nucleotides: TGCAGTGCCCGAACCGGGACAACTAGCACAGATACGCAGTGTTTT. Translated: CSARTGTTSTDTQCF.

This clonotype came up a few times. Since no conserved phenylalanine or tryptophan closes the CDR3, a read error is the likely cause. V gene TRBV7-2 combines with J gene TRBJ2-1, with a possible D match to TRBD2 (6 bases). V lost 5 bases, J lost 0 bases, and 11 bases lay in between. Looked up from germline, CDR1 is SGHTA and CDR2 is FQGNSA. The CDR3 totals 15 residues. The CDR3 coding sequence is TGTGCCAGCAGCGCACCGGAGGGCTCCTACAATGAGCAGTTCTGC. Translating gives CASSAPEGSYNEQFC.

A note on this clonotype: Being one base from a much bigger clone, this may be a read error. V is TRBV6-2 or TRBV6-3 and J is TRBJ2-1; 7 positions agree with TRBD2. The CDR3 covers 16 residues. Germline V gene lookup returns CDR1 MNHEY and CDR2 SVGEGT. For the CDR3, the DNA is TGTGGCAGCAGTTACAAGGCGGGAGTAGGGTACAATGAGCAGTTCTTC. Amino acids: CGSSYKAGVGYNEQFF.

The gene calls are TRBV24-1 and TRBJ2-2, with 7 bases that match TRBD1. Germline V gene lookup returns CDR1 KGHDR and CDR2 SFDVKD. The CDR3 consists of 17 residues. Trimming at V came to 3 bases and at J to 3 bases, leaving 9 bases not matched to a gene. This chain's CDR3 is CATSDPTGSRDTGELFF. In DNA, the CDR3 is TGTGCCACCAGTGATCCGACAGGGAGTAGGGACACCGGGGAGCTGTTTTTT.

The sample holds many counts of this clonotype. V gene TRBV7-9 combines with J gene TRBJ1-1; unclear D gene. This CDR3 is built from 15 residues. V was trimmed by 7 bases and J by 1 base, leaving 16 bases between them. Germline V gene sequence: CDR1 SEHNR, CDR2 FQNEAQ (reference sequence). The CDR3 nucleotides are TGTGCCAGCACCCACTCCGAGCTCAGGAACACTGAAGCTTTCTTT. This translates into CASTHSELRNTEAFF.

This clonotype was seen ten or more times. The gene calls are TRBV7-2 and TRBJ2-1; TRBD2 agrees at 9 bases. The junction had 11 bases not matched to a gene; V was cut back by 7 bases and J by 7 bases. Germline V gives CDR1 SGHTA, CDR2 FQGNSA. The CDR3 length is 15 residues. The CDR3 DNA reads as TGTGCCAGCACCGACGGTGGTAGCGGGAGAAATGAGCAGTTCTTC. Protein: CASTDGGSGRNEQFF.

This clonotype was observed many times. The DNA for the CDR3 is TGTGCCAGCAGACCTAGCGGGAGGGCCGTTAATGAGCAGTTCTTC. Translating it yields CASRPSGRAVNEQFF. This chain links TRBV2 with TRBJ2-1, with TRBD2 identical over 12 bases. Germline CDR1 SNHLY, CDR2 FYNNEI. Germline trimming cut 6 bases from V and 7 bases from J; bases unmatched to any gene: 7. This CDR3 contains 15 residues.

Note on this clonotype: A much larger clone sits a single nucleotide away, making a read error possible. This likely comes from a read error, as the CDR3 has no conserved phenylalanine or tryptophan at its end. The chain combines TRBV2 with TRBJ2-2; no clear D gene. Germline CDR1 reads SNHLY; CDR2 reads FYNNEI. The V end lost 2 bases, the J end lost 1 base, and 2 bases lay between the germline ends. The CDR3 totals 13 residues. CDR3 sequence reads: CASSEWNTGELFL. The CDR3 nucleotides are TGTGCCAGCAGTGAATGGAACACCGGGGAGCTGTTTCTT.